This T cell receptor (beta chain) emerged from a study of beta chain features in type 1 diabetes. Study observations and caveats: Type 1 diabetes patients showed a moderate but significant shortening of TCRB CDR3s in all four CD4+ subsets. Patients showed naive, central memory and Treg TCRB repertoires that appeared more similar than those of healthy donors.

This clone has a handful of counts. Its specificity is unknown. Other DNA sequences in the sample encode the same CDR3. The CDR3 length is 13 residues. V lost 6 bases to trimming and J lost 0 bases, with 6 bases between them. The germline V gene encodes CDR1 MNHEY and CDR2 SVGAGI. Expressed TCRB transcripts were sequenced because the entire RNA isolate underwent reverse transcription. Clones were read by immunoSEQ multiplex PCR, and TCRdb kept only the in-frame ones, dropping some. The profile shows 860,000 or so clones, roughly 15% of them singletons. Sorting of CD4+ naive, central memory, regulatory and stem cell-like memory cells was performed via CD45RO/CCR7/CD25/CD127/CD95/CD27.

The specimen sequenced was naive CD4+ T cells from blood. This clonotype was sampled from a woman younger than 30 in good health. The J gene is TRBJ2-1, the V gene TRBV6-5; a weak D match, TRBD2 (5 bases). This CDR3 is CASSRDSYNEQFF. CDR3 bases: TGTGCCAGCAGCCGGGACTCCTACAATGAGCAGTTCTTC.